This TCR beta chain was sequenced in a study of long-term antiretroviral therapy in people with HIV. Study-level results: Gathering of blood took place between about 2003 and 2017, possibly under older ART regimens.

The ends were cut back, 5 bases at V and 7 bases at J, with 5 bases in the middle. Looked up from germline, CDR1 is MNHEY and CDR2 is SVGAGI. The CDR3 is 11 amino acids. Concerning this clone itself: Antigen unknown.

The run of the v3.0 immunoSEQ assay was at survey level. Per sample, sequencing targeted roughly 35,000-50,000 T-cell genomes. Method: immunoSEQ multiplex PCR; TCRdb's copy keeps in-frame clones and lacks some. This sample has 35,000 or so clones, with 60% to 85% found just once. This clonotype was obtained from a woman aged 50 to 65 with HIV. The V call is TRBV6-5, the J call TRBJ2-2; D unclear. The specimen comprised unsorted PBMCs, sampled 2 years after starting antiretroviral therapy. The CDR3 coding sequence is TGTGCCAGCAGTCAGATCGGGGAGCTGTTTTTT. Residues: CASSQIGELFF.